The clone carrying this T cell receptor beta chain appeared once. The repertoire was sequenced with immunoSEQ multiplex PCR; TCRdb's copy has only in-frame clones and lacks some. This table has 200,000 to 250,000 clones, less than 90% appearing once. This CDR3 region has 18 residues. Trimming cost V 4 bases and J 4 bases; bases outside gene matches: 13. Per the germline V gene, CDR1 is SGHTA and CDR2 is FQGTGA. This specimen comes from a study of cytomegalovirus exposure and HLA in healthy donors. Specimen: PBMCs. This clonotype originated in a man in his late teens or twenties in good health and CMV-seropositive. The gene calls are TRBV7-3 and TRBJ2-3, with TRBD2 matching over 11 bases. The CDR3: CASSSAPAGTSGADTQYF. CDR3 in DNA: TGTGCCAGCAGCTCAGCGCCGGCGGGGACTAGCGGTGCAGATACGCAGTATTTT.